Each of the 7 T cell receptor beta chains below was sequenced from the same sample in a study of neurological immune-mediated disorders (dated by TCRdb to about 2019). The library was prepared using 5' RACE. Sequenced using an Illumina HiSeq 2500. The public sequencing data were trimmed at Q25 with fastp and processed into clonotypes with MiXCR by TCRdb, which kept only in-frame beta chains. Rows with one shared CDR3 protein collapse into an entry with the most common genes and DNA. This sample holds 50,000 to 65,000 distinct CDR3 sequences; 4% to 6% were observed only once. Of the sample, approximately 3.5% is held by the ten largest clones. Sequencing was performed on PBMCs. These receptors originate from a woman in her forties or fifties with multiple sclerosis.

This clonotype has at least ten counts. This CDR3 is CSARRDTNTEAFF. The CDR3 DNA reads TGCAGTGCTAGGAGAGACACCAACACTGAAGCTTTCTTT. The chain combines TRBV20-1 with TRBJ1-1; D gene ambiguous. Germline V gene sequence: CDR1 DFQATT, CDR2 SNEGSKA (reference sequence). This CDR3 spans 13 amino acids. The V and J ends lost 3 bases and 2 bases respectively, with 10 bases between them.

This clonotype was seen at least ten times. As DNA, the CDR3 is TGCGCCAGCAGCTTGGGTAATGTTAACGGGAACACCTTC. Its translation: CASSLGNVNGNTF. The J gene is TRBJ1-2, the V gene TRBV5-1; D is unclear. CDR1 and CDR2 (germline): SGHRS, YFSETQ. The CDR3 loop spans 13 amino acids. With 0 bases removed from V and 12 bases from J, the gap between germline ends came to 15 bases.

The V and J genes are TRBV14 and TRBJ1-1; D not resolved. Germline lookup yields CDR1 SGHDN and CDR2 FVKESK. The length of the CDR3 is 14 residues. Trimming stripped 1 base from V and 4 bases from J, with 10 bases between. Here the CDR3 reads CASSQGTTSTEAFF. For the CDR3, the DNA is TGTGCCAGCAGCCAAGGGACTACGAGCACTGAAGCTTTCTTT.

This clonotype occurred many times. The chain is built from TRBV7-6 and TRBJ2-1; 7 bases map to TRBD1. V trimming: 11 bases; J trimming: 10 bases; junction bases outside the gene matches: 11. The CDR3 contains 12 residues. Germline CDR1 is SGHVS and CDR2 is FNYEAQ. The CDR3 region has the DNA TGTGCCGTGGAGGACAGGCGCGGGGAGCAGTTCTTC. Its translation: CAVEDRRGEQFF.

This clonotype was seen ten or more times. The chain has TRBV9 and TRBJ1-2, with TRBD1 as a possible D gene (6 bases). The CDR3 has 14 amino acids. The V end was cut by 0 bases, the J end by 6 bases, with 12 bases between. Germline CDR1 is SGDLS and CDR2 is YYNGEE. The DNA of the CDR3 is TGTGCCAGCAGCGTAGATCGGCAGGGGAATGGCTACACCTTC. This encodes CASSVDRQGNGYTF.

This clonotype was found many times. The chain carries TRBV5-4 and TRBJ2-3; D not certain. Trimming shortened V by 4 bases and J by 8 bases, and 23 bases separated the two germline ends. The germline gives CDR1 SGHNT, CDR2 YYREEE (reference sequence). The CDR3 contains 16 residues. The CDR3 protein is CASSHRRGEADGTQYF. In nucleotides, the CDR3 is TGTGCCAGCAGCCATCGAAGAGGAGAGGCTGACGGTACGCAGTATTTT.

In this sample, this clonotype turned up many times. The chain uses TRBV20-1 and TRBJ1-1; 7 bases are a match to TRBD1. CDR3 length equals 13 residues. The trim removed 5 bases at V and 12 bases at J, leaving 15 bases unmatched. Germline values: CDR1 DFQATT, CDR2 SNEGSKA (reference sequence). The CDR3 is CSAYTGVWTDSFF. CDR3 sequence (DNA): TGCAGTGCTTATACAGGGGTTTGGACTGATTCTTTCTTT.